Reported below is one T cell receptor (beta chain). This entry is derived from a study of molecular identifiers for immune sequencing clone quantification. Germline CDR1 and CDR2: MNHEY and SMNVEV (reference sequence). V lost 3 bases, J lost 3 bases, and 12 bases stayed unmatched. This CDR3 contains 17 residues. TCR libraries were built in bulk with a published protocol and specific TCR primers. One entry per CDR3 protein, called by TCRdb with MiXCR from the PCR reads. The repertoire consists of 45,000 to 60,000 distinct CDR3 sequences, with 35% to 40% occurring once and the leading ten covering 3.5% to 4.5%. Naive CD8 T cells underwent sorting with the CD8+CD4-CCR7+CD45RA+ definition.

The TCR comes from a human donor in good health. Some libraries in this study had Jurkat cell RNA spiked in. The sequenced material came from naive CD8+ T cells from blood, with Jurkat cell RNA spiked in. As to subset: FACS-sorted CD8+CD4-CCR7+CD45RA+ naive T cells. The chain couples TRBV27 to TRBJ2-3; 7 positions agree with TRBD1. The CDR3 region has the DNA TGTGCCAGCAGTTTTAGGCCCCAGAGGGGGCAGACAGATACGCAGTATTTT. It encodes CASSFRPQRGQTDTQYF.